Many counts were recorded for the clone carrying this T cell receptor beta chain. What it binds is unknown. This entry is derived from a study of response to subunit inactivated influenza vaccine. Points from the study as a whole: The authors offered the suggestion that each seasonal influenza vaccination recruits few new T cells.

TCRdb independently ran MiXCR on the RT-PCR reads; one entry per CDR3 protein. The sample shows more than 200,000 distinct CDR3 sequences, roughly an eighth of them seen only once. The trim removed 5 bases at V and 7 bases at J, leaving 7 bases unmatched. Germline CDR1 and CDR2: SGHAT and FQNNGV. This CDR3 contains 15 residues. The V gene is TRBV11-2, the J gene TRBJ2-7, with 14 nucleotides matching TRBD2. This sample comprised non-naive T cells sorted from PBMCs, obtained 14 to 15 days before vaccination. This TCR derives from a middle-aged man who received an inactivated influenza vaccine. CDR3 sequence: CASSLMGLAGDEQYF. The CDR3 DNA follows: TGTGCCAGCAGCCTAATGGGACTAGCGGGAGATGAGCAGTACTTC.